The T cell receptor beta chain described here comes from a study of T cell responses to AZD1222 COVID-19 vaccine (dated by TCRdb to the early 2020s). Looking at the study overall: TCR sequencing covered fewer than 250 trial participants: nearly 210 given two doses of AZD1222 and approximately 26 given two doses of MenACWY control vaccine. Trial participants were enrolled by age into 18-55, 56-69 and 70-plus year subgroups, with around 140, 26 and 57 TCR-sequenced participants respectively. Overall study results and their limits: A significant rise in spike-specific TCR breadth and depth was observed after two AZD1222 doses relative to day 0 and relative to MenACWY recipients. Conclusions about previously exposed vaccinees were limited because only six AZD1222 recipients were SARS-CoV-2 seropositive at baseline. The whole spike protein was spanned by vaccine-associated CD4 TCRs, and dominant responses were seen in regions 160-218 and 743-854. Most participants were white British and females outnumbered males, and the authors suggested that clonal diversity may have been underestimated. Nearly half of unique spike-specific TCRs reportedly recognized epitopes outside regions mutated in the B.1.351 and B.1.1.7 variants. Because no samples from the day 14 peak response were available, repertoires could be characterized only after the peak T cell response. In the small 56-69-year group, the increase in depth fell short of significance, most likely because of low power.

The CDR3 regions of human TCRbeta chains were analyzed by immunosequencing. Processing in the source paper ran as follows. TCRs in the repertoires were compared against a reference library of SARS-CoV-2-specific TCRs that had been generated with the MIRA antigen-specificity platform. Breadth meant the fraction of unique TCRs that were SARS-CoV-2-associated, whereas depth meant the fraction of total T cells that were SARS-CoV-2-associated. Each spike-specific TCR was assigned to its reactive spike region and to a CD4 or CD8 class using the MIRA data. Log10-transformed breadth and depth values were compared by one-way ANOVA with Sidak's multiple comparisons tests. TCRdb stores this immuneACCESS table with in-frame sequences only. Part of the clones is absent; in the studies checked, under half of the shortfall reflects unresolved V genes, and no reason is known for the rest. D and trimming were read from the DNA, whereas the V and J calls and clone size are those reported in that table. Counted in this sample were under 95,000 clones; roughly 90% of them appeared once. The ten largest clones capture about 1.3% of the sample.

Concerning this clone itself: Its cognate antigen has yet to be identified. No clone much larger than this one lies a single base away; base qualities are absent.

The time point label for this specimen denotes: about 28 days (+/-7) after the second vaccine dose. Because spike-specific TCR depth and breadth did not differ between the two schedules, AZD1222 recipients who got a second dose at roughly 4 weeks were pooled with those who got a second dose at roughly 12 weeks. Samples from vaccinated people were obtained from the UK trials COV001 and COV002, which included a single-blind randomized controlled phase 2/3 trial of AZD1222 (ChAdOx1 nCoV-19) in healthy adults. For TCRbeta chain sequencing, PBMC samples were collected from trial participants at day 0 and at day 28 after the second dose. The sample in question was peripheral blood, obtained 28 days after the second AZD1222 dose. This TCR was sampled from an adult who received the AZD1222 COVID-19 vaccine.

The CDR3 reads as follows: CASSLGGTNQPQHF. The DNA sequence is as follows: TGCGCCAGCAGCTTGGGGGGGACTAATCAGCCCCAGCATTTT. This sequence uses TRBV5-1 and TRBJ1-5; a tentative D match to TRBD1 spans 5 bases. The germline V gene yields SGHRS for CDR1 and YFSETQ for CDR2. V is shortened by 0 bases, J by 4 bases, and the region joining them spans 8 bases. CDR3 length: 14 amino acids, cysteine to phenylalanine. Here the CDR3 DNA is all that survives: 42 bases in frame from base 1.